Listed here are 14 T cell receptor beta chains from one sample, sequenced in a study of blood T cell repertoires in COVID-19. This table comes from immunoSEQ multiplex PCR, and its TCRdb copy is limited to in-frame clones, with some not included. This sample has about 22,000 clones, with about three quarters found just once. The specimen was peripheral blood. The receptor set was obtained from a man aged 60-69 years with active COVID-19.

The rearrangement links TRBV3-1 (or the pseudogene TRBV3-2) to TRBJ2-5, with D tentatively TRBD2 (6 bases). From germline, CDR1 is LGHDT and CDR2 YNNKEL (reference sequence). V lost 1 base, J lost 4 bases, and 13 bases lay in between. The CDR3 has 15 residues. The chain's CDR3 is CASSQVGSGGETQYF. In nucleotides, the CDR3 is TGTGCCAGCAGCCAAGTCGGGAGTGGCGGAGAGACCCAGTACTTC.

The J gene is TRBJ1-6, the V gene TRBV5-4, with 10 bases matching TRBD1. The V segment lost 4 bases and the J segment 9 bases; nucleotides outside the gene matches: 7. Germline V lookup: CDR1 SGHNT, CDR2 YYREEE (reference sequence). This CDR3 is built from 15 residues. CDR3 protein: CASSLSGTGVSPLHF. CDR3 DNA: TGTGCCAGCAGCCTATCCGGGACAGGGGTTTCACCCCTCCACTTT.

This chain uses TRBV6-6 with TRBJ2-5; tentative D call: TRBD1 (6 bases). V was clipped by 7 bases and J by 1 base, with 16 bases between them. The CDR3 has 15 amino acids. Germline CDR1 is MNHNY and CDR2 is SVGAGI (reference sequence). CDR3 nucleotides: TGTGCCAGCAACCAATACGACAGGCCCCAAGAGACCCAGTACTTC. It is translated as CASNQYDRPQETQYF.

In this sample, this clone turned up once. The chain links TRBV27 to TRBJ2-7, with D perhaps matching TRBD1 (8 bases). Between the trimmed V and J ends, which lost 6 bases and 4 bases, there was a span of 19 bases. The germline CDR1 and CDR2 sequences are MNHEY and SMNVEV (reference sequence). The CDR3 loop spans 15 amino acids. The CDR3 region is CASSQGAGVKYEQYF. The DNA of the CDR3 is TGTGCCAGCAGCCAGGGGGCGGGAGTAAAGTACGAGCAGTACTTC.

For the CDR3, the DNA is TGTGCCATTTCCGGAACAGGGTCCGGGGCCAACGTCCTGACTTTC. Its translation: CAISGTGSGANVLTF. The chain joins TRBV10-3 to TRBJ2-6; a weak D match, TRBD1 (6 bases). Trimming pared 9 bases from V and 4 bases from J, leaving 16 bases between. Germline-derived CDR1 and CDR2 are ENHRY and SYGVKD. This CDR3 spans 15 amino acids.

This clone was seen more than once but under ten times. This chain links TRBV10-1 with TRBJ2-1; D is uncertain. The V end lost 5 bases, the J end lost 9 bases, and 23 bases lay between the germline ends. Germline CDR1 is WNHNN and CDR2 is SYGVQD (reference sequence). CDR3 length: 16 residues. Here the CDR3 reads CASSPISCLLSGEQFF. CDR3 nucleotides: TGCGCCAGCAGTCCCATCTCGTGCCTCCTATCAGGTGAGCAGTTCTTC.

This clone is labeled as medium-sized. This chain connects TRBV5-1 to TRBJ1-2; 8 nucleotides match TRBD1. J gave up 5 bases and V 0 bases, and 3 bases lay outside the gene matches. The CDR3 contains 14 residues. Germline lookup yields CDR1 SGHRS and CDR2 YFSETQ. The chain's CDR3 is CASSLGTGIYGYTF. For the CDR3, the DNA is TGCGCCAGCAGCTTGGGGACAGGGATATATGGCTACACCTTC.

The chain links TRBV7-6 to TRBJ2-6; 10 nucleotides agree with TRBD2. Germline CDR1 is SGHVS and CDR2 is FNYEAQ. V shed 5 bases and J 4 bases; nucleotides not matched to a gene: 8. The CDR3 has 17 amino acids. The CDR3: CASSPAGGSMGANVLTF. CDR3 DNA: TGTGCCAGCAGCCCAGCGGGAGGGTCTATGGGGGCCAACGTCCTGACTTTC.

The chain recombines TRBV27 with TRBJ1-2; 11 bases line up with TRBD1. There are 13 residues in the CDR3. V shed 8 bases, J shed 4 bases, and the junction held 3 bases outside the gene matches. Germline V gene data show CDR1 as MNHEY and CDR2 as SMNVEV (reference sequence). The CDR3 nucleotides are TGTGCCAGCGGACAGGGGGCGTCCTATGGCTACACCTTC. It specifies CASGQGASYGYTF.

The chain is built from TRBV30 and TRBJ1-1, with D perhaps matching TRBD1 (6 bases). The V end was cut by 1 base, the J end by 6 bases, with 15 bases between. This CDR3 comprises 14 residues. CDR1 is GTSNPN and CDR2 is SVGIG in the germline V gene (reference sequence). The CDR3 spells CAWSDPGEIAEAFF. The CDR3 nucleotides are TGTGCCTGGAGTGACCCAGGGGAGATCGCTGAAGCTTTCTTT.

For the CDR3, the DNA is TGTGCCAGCTCACCTCAGGGGGCATCAGTTAATGAGCAGTTCTTC. This codes for CASSPQGASVNEQFF. This chain uses TRBV18 with TRBJ2-1, with TRBD1 matching 8 bases. The trim removed 3 bases at V and 7 bases at J, leaving 8 bases unmatched. This CDR3 is 15 amino acids long. Germline CDR1 is KGHSH and CDR2 is LQKENI.

The chain recombines TRBV5-4 with TRBJ2-7; 11 bases are shared with TRBD2. This CDR3 spans 14 amino acids. The junction had 3 bases not matched to a gene; V was cut back by 1 base and J by 6 bases. In germline, CDR1 is SGHNT, CDR2 YYREEE (reference sequence). Here the CDR3 reads CASSLNLAGGEQYF. The CDR3 DNA reads TGTGCCAGCAGCTTGAATCTAGCGGGAGGCGAGCAGTACTTC. Together with reference TRBV5-4 and TRBJ2-7, the CDR3 gives the full variable domain: ETGVTQSPTHLIKTRGQQVTLRCSSQSGHNTVSWYQQALGQGPQFIFQYYREEENGRGNFPPRFSGLQFPNYSSELNVNALELDDSALYLCASSLNLAGGEQYFGPGTRLTVT.

The V and J genes are TRBV18 and TRBJ2-6, with D maybe TRBD2 (6 bases). Between the trimmed V and J ends, which lost 5 bases and 1 base, there was a span of 9 bases. The CDR3 runs 15 residues. CDR1 is KGHSH and CDR2 is LQKENI in the germline V gene. CDR3 sequence (DNA): TGTGCCAGCTCAACCGGGACTTCTGGGGCCAACGTCCTGACTTTC. Its protein is CASSTGTSGANVLTF.

The chain is built from TRBV11-2 and TRBJ1-5; no clear D gene. V lost 1 base, J lost 3 bases, and 10 bases lay in between. The V gene's germline CDR1 is SGHAT and CDR2 FQNNGV. The CDR3 has 15 residues. The CDR3 region is CASSLGSFNNQPQHF. The CDR3, as DNA: TGTGCCAGCAGCTTAGGGAGCTTCAACAATCAGCCCCAGCATTTT.